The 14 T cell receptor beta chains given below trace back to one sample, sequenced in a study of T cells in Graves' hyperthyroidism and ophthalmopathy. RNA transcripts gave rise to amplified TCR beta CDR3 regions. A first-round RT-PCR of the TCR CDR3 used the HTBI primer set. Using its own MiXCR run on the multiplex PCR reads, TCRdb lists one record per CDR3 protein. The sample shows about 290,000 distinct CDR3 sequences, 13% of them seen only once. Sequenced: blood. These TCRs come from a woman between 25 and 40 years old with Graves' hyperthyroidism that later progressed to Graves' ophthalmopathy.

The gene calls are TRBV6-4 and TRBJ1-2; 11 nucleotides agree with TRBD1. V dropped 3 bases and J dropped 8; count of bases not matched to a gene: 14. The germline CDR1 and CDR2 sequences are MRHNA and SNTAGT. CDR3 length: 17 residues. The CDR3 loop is CASSEAGTGGSLGGYTF. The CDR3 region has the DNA TGTGCCAGCAGTGAGGCCGGGACAGGGGGTTCCTTGGGAGGCTACACCTTC.

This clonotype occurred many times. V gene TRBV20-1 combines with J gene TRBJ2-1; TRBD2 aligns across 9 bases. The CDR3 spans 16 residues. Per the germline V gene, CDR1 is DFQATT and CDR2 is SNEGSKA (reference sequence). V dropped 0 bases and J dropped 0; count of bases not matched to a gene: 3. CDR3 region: CSARDPSGISYNEQFF. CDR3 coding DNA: TGCAGTGCTAGAGATCCTAGCGGGATCTCCTACAATGAGCAGTTCTTC.

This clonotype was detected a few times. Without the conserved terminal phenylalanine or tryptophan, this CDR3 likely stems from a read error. CDR3 sequence (DNA): TGTGCCAGCAGACCAGCAACAGGGAAGACTGAAGCTTTCCTT. Protein product: CASRPATGKTEAFL. V is TRBV7-6 and J is TRBJ1-1, with a tentative D call TRBD1 (6 bases). CDR3 length equals 14 residues. V shed 6 bases and J shed 5 bases, with 16 bases lying between them. Germline loops: CDR1 SGHVS, CDR2 FNYEAQ.

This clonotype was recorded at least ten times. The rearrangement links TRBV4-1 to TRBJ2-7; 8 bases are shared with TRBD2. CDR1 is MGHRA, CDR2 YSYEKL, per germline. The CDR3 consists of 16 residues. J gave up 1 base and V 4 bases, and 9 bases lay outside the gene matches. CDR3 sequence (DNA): TGCGCCAGCAGCCCGGTTAGCGGGACCCTATCCTACGAGCAGTACTTC. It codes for CASSPVSGTLSYEQYF.

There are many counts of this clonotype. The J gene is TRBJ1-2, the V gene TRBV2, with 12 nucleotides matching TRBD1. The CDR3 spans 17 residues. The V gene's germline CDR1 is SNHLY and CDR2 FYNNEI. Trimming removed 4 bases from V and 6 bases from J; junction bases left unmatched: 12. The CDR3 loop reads CASSVQGTGGSVNGYTF. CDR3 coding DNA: TGTGCCAGCAGTGTCCAAGGGACAGGGGGCAGTGTTAATGGCTACACCTTC.

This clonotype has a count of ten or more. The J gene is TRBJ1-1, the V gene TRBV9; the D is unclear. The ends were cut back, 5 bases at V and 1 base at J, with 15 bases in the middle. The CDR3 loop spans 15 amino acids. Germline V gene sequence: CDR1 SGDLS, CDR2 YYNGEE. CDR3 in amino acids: CASSYGTQGNTEAFF. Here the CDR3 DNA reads TGTGCCAGCAGTTACGGAACTCAAGGGAACACTGAAGCTTTCTTT.

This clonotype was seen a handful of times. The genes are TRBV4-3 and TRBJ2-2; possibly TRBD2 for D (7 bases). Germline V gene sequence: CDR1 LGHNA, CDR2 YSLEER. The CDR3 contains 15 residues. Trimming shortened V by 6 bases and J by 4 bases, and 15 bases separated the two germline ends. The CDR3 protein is CASSVEGEGTGELFF. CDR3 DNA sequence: TGCGCCAGCAGTGTGGAGGGGGAGGGCACCGGGGAGCTGTTTTTT.

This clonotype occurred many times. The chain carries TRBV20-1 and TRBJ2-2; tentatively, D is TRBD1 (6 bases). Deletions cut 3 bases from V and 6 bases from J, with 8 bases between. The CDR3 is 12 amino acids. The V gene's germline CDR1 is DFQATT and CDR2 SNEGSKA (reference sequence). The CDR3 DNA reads TGCAGTGCTAGGGGGGCCGCCGGGGAGCTGTTTTTT. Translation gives CSARGAAGELFF.

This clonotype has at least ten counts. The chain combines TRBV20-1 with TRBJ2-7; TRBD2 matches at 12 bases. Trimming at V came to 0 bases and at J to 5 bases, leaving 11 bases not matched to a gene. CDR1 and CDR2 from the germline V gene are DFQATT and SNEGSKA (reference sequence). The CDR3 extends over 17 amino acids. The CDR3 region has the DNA TGCAGTGCTAGAGATCCCCTAGCGGGAGGGCCAAGAAACGAGCAGTACTTC. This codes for CSARDPLAGGPRNEQYF.

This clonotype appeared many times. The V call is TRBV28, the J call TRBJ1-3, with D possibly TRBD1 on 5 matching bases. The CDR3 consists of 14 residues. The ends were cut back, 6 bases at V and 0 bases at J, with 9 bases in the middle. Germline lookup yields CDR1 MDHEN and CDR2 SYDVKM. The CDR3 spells CASRSGHSGNTIYF. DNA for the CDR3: TGTGCCAGCAGGTCAGGGCACTCTGGAAACACCATATATTTT. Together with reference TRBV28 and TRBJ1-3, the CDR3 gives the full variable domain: DVKVTQSSRYLVKRTGEKVFLECVQDMDHENMFWYRQDPGLGLRLIYFSYDVKMKEKGDIPEGYSVSREKKERFSLILESASTNQTSMYLCASRSGHSGNTIYFGEGSWLTVV.

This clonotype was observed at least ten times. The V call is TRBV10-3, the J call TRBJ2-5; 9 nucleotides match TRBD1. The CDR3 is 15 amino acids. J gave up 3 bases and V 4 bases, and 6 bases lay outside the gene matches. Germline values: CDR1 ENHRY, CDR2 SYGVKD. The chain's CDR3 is CAISGHRGREETQYF. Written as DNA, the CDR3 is TGTGCCATCAGTGGACACAGGGGGCGAGAAGAGACCCAGTACTTC.

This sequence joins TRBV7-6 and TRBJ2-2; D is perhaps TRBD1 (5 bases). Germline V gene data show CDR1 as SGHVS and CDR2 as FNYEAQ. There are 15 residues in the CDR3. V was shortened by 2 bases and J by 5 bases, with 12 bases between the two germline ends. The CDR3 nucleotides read TGTGCCAGCAGCTTATTCCTCCCAGGGACCGGGGAGCTGTTTTTT. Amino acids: CASSLFLPGTGELFF.

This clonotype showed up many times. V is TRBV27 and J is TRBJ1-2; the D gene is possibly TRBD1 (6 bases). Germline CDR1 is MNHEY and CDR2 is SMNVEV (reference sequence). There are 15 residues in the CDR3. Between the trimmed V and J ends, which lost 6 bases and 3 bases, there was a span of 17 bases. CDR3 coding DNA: TGTGCCAGCAGGGATTTACAGGGAATTGACTATGGCTACACCTTC. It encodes CASRDLQGIDYGYTF.

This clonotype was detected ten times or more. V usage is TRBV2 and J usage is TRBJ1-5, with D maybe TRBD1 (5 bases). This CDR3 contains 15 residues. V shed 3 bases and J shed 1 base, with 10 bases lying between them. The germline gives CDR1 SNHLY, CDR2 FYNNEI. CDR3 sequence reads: CASSDREASNQPQHF. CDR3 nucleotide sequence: TGTGCCAGCAGTGACAGGGAGGCGAGCAATCAGCCCCAGCATTTT.